This T cell receptor (beta chain) was recorded in a study of OX40 agonist ivuxolimab in advanced cancers. General study points: CD4+ and CD8+ T cells in blood underwent clonal expansion by week 6 at 0.1 to 3.0 mg/kg. Relatively little clonal expansion, among the lowest observed, appeared in partial responders at 0.1-3.0 mg/kg.

Notes on this clone: Its antigen is unknown.

Clones were sequenced by immunoSEQ multiplex PCR, and TCRdb holds only the in-frame ones, with some missing. The table includes about 84,000 clones, nearly 95% detected once. Patients were excluded for autoimmune disease history or systemic immunosuppression. Blood samples were obtained at baseline, cycle 4 day 1, and cycle 7 day 1. This clonotype was sampled from an adult with an advanced solid tumor such as melanoma, head and neck, liver or kidney cancer. Sequences were derived from CD4+ or CD8+ T cells sorted from blood, sampled in a trial of the OX40 agonist ivuxolimab.

DNA of the CDR3: TGTGCCAGCAGTGGGGGACTAGCGGGGATCTACACAGATACGCAGTATTTT. Its protein is CASSGGLAGIYTDTQYF. The J gene is TRBJ2-3, the V gene TRBV27, with 13 bases fitting TRBD2. J gave up 2 bases and V 5 bases, and 7 bases lay outside the gene matches. The CDR3 is 17 amino acids. In germline, CDR1 is MNHEY, CDR2 SMNVEV (reference sequence).